This TCR beta chain came from a study of CD8+ T cells in alopecia areata. The wider study: Among treated patients, oral tofacitinib was administered at 5 to 10 mg twice daily.

Separation by sorting yielded CD4+ and CD8+ T cells from PBMCs. Trimming cost V 5 bases and J 4 bases; bases outside gene matches: 3. CDR1 and CDR2 from the germline V gene are GTSNPN and SVGIG (reference sequence). The CDR3 is made up of 14 amino acids. TCR sequencing used cDNA made by reverse transcription of extracted RNA. This table comes from immunoSEQ multiplex PCR, and its TCRdb copy is limited to in-frame clones, with some not included. There are some 180,000 clones in the sample; more than 60% occur only once, and about 1.5% lies in the top ten. Sequencing used CD4+ T cells sorted from blood, obtained at week 0. This sequence was found in a human donor with alopecia areata. The chain carries TRBV30 and TRBJ1-5; 12 nucleotides match TRBD1. The CDR3 spells CAWGTGGLNQPQHF. In DNA, the CDR3 is TGTGCCTGGGGGACAGGGGGCCTTAATCAGCCCCAGCATTTT.